This record looks at one T cell receptor beta chain sequence and its context. This sample was included in a study of shared clonotypes between healthy human individuals. V lost 5 bases and J lost 3, with 14 bases in between. CDR3 length: 14 residues. Germline-derived CDR1 and CDR2 are SEHNR and FQNEAQ (reference sequence). Generated by immunoSEQ multiplex PCR, the TCRdb table keeps only in-frame clones and is missing some. The data hold 110,000 or so clones, with 55% to 80% observed a single time. The chain joins TRBV7-9 to TRBJ2-7, with D possibly TRBD1 on 6 matching bases. The sample taken for sequencing was memory CD8+ T cells sorted from blood. As to subset: CD45RO+ cells pooled with CCR7-negative TemRA cells. The TCR sequence derives from a woman aged 25 to 39 in good health. In DNA form, the CDR3 reads TGTGCCAGCAGCCCAACCCGGGACAACTACGAGCAGTACTTC. Its translation: CASSPTRDNYEQYF.